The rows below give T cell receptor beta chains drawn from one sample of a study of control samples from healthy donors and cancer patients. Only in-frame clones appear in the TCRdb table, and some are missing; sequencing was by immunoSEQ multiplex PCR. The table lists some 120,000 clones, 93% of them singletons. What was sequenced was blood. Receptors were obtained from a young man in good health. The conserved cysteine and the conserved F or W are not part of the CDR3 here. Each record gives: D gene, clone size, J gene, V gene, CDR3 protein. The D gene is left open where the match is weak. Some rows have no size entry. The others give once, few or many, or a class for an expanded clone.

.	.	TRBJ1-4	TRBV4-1	ASSQDVPPDEKLF
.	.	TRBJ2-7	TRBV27	ASSYPLDQQY
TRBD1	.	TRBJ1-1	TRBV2	ASSSDREDTEAF
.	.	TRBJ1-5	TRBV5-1	ASSLGDRASNQPQH
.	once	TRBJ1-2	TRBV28	ASSSAPGTYGYT
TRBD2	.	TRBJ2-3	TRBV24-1	ATSDPAAGGRDTQY
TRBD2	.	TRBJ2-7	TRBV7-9	ASSRTSGGAYYYEQY
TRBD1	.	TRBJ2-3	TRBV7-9	ASSAPDRGLSTDTQY
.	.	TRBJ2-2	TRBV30	AWRAGSGITGELF
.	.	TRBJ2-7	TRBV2	ASIGLYTYEQY
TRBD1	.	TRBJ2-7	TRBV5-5	ASSSGGGQGSYEQY
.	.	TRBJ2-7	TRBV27	ASKPERPASYEQY
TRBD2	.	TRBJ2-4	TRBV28	ASTSGSGGIQY
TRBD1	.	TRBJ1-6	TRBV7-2	ASSLAIRGGADSPLH
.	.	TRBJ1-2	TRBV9	ASSVAGVGGYT
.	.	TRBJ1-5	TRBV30	AWRGQGDSPQH
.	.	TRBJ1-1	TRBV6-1	ASSERRGGTEAF
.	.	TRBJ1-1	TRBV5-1	ASSLVGLLDDNTEAF
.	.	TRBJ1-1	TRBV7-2	ASSIRRQMNTEAF
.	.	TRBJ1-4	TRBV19	ASSIASNEKLF
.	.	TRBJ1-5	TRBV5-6	ASSRGGNQPQH
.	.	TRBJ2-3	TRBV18	ASSSGTKDTQY
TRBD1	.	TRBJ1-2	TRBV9	ASSAPGQGAGYT
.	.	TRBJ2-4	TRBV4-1	ASSQEEVSWGGLEVIIQY
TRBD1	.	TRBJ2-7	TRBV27	ASRPTGARGLKGEQY
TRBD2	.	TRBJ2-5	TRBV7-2	ASSLGLAGGTSETQY
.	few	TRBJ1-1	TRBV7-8	ASSPRRQNTEAF
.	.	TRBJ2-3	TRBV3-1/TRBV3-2	ASSHYGPGVADTQY
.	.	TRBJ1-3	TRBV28	ASSLTAFSGNTIY
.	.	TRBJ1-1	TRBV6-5	ASSYSGGANTEAF
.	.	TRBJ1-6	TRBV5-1	ASSPMDNSPLH
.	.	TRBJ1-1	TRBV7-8	ASSLSVLNTEAF
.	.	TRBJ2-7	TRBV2	ASSEVPPGDEQY
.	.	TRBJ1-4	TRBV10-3	ATSQTTNEKLF
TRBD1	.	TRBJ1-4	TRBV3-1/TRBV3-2	ASSRTGWGEKLF
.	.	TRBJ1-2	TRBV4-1	ASSQDFRDQGYNYGYT
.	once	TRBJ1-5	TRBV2	ASSEAVSQNQPQH
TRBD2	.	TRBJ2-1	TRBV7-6	ASSGGGSYNEQF
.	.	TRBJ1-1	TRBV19	ASNPSGRGPAVRAF
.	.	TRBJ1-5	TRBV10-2	ASSAYKGGSSNQPQH
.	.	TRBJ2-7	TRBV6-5	ASSYSRGSIYEQY
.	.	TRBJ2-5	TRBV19	ASSATPGPTWETQY
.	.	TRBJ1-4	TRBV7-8	ASSHRDEKLF
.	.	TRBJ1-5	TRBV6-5	ASSYAGGNQPQH
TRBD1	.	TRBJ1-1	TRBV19	ASSVGRGLTEAF
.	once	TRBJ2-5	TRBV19	ASSIDSRGETQY
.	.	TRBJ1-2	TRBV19	ASSIRGENYGYT
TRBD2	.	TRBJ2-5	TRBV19	ASSTGTSGGRAQY
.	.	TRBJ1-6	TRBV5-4	ASSSGAGTNNSPLH
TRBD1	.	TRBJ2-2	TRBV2	ASGQGTDGELF
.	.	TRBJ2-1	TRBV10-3	AISEGGLVGNEQF
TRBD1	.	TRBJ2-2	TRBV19	ASTRTGNTGELF
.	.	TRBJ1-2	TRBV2	ASGGRGYT
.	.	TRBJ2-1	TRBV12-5	ASGLGWERQF
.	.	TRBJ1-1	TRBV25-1	ASSGQVGTEAF